This T cell receptor (beta chain) was profiled in a study of human T cells and chemical hapten exposure. The germline gives CDR1 SQVTM, CDR2 ANQGSEA. V shed 3 bases and J 2 bases; nucleotides not matched to a gene: 12. CDR3 length: 16 residues. As to this clonotype: The antigen is undetermined.

Indicated time point: patch test 3, about 24 weeks after DPC sensitization. Noted treatment: therapeutic diphenylcyclopropenone sensitization with weekly scalp DPC. Original processing methods: A per-sample median of around 100,000 TCRs was observed, with a range of about 23,224 to 750,000. Via MiXCR, TCRdb re-called the RACE reads, giving one row per CDR3 protein. V and J calls and clone size were set by TCRdb, not the authors. Of approximately 160,000 distinct CDR3 sequences detected, about 27% appear once; the ten largest clones hold under 2.5%. General observations from the study: The count of PT1 expanded TCRs correlated positively with patch test score. TCRs above 1 in 1000 frequency did not change with DPC sensitization.

V usage is TRBV29-1 and J usage is TRBJ1-2, with 7 nucleotides matching TRBD1. This material consisted of whole blood, taken in connection with sensitization to the hapten diphenylcyclopropenone (DPC). The sequence was obtained from a woman aged 18 to 35 with alopecia areata. Some clones in this sample may be carry-over from other donors' samples. The CDR3 spells CSVDVTGSVRNYGYTF. CDR3 coding DNA: TGCAGCGTTGACGTGACAGGGTCAGTCAGGAACTATGGCTACACCTTC.